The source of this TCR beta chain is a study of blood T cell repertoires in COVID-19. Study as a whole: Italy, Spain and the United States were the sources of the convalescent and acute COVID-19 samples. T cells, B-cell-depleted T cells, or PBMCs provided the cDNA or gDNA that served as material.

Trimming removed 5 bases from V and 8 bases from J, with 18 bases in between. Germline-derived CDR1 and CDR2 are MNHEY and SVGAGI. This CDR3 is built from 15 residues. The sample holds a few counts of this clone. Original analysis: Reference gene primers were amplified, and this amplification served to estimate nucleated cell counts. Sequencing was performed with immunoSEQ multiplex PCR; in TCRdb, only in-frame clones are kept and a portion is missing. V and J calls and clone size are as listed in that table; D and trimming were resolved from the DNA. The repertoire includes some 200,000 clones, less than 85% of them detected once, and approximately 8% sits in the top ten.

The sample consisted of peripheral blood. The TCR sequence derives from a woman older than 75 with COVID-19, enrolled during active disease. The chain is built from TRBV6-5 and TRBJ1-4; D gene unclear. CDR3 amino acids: CASSRRWGGEEKLFF. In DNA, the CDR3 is TGTGCCAGCAGTCGGCGATGGGGAGGTGAAGAAAAACTGTTTTTT.